The sequence of this T cell receptor beta chain was determined in a study of tumor and adjacent non-tumor tissue in lung cancer. As for the study in general: Stage I to III disease affected ten to eleven men and about five women aged about 30 to 76.

The template was RNA from unsorted bulk tissue. The germline V gene encodes CDR1 DFQATT and CDR2 SNEGSKA (reference sequence). The CDR3 totals 13 residues. V gave up 4 bases and J gave up 4 bases, with 13 bases separating them. Study findings and constraints: Patients with more diverse tumor TCRs had worse survival. In normal lung, the top 100 clones were significantly more dominant than in tumor.

This clonotype was seen ten or more times. The antigen is unknown. A modified ARM-PCR protocol with three rounds of nested PCR amplified TCRbeta. One entry per CDR3 protein results from TCRdb running MiXCR on the multiplex PCR reads. This sample has over 110,000 distinct CDR3 sequences, with around 66% found just once. This receptor was taken from a man between 60 and 75 years old with small cell lung cancer. The rearrangement uses TRBV20-1 and TRBJ1-2; tentatively, D is TRBD1 (5 bases). The sequencing sample was made of lung tumor tissue. The CDR3 region has the DNA TGCAGTGCTACTACAGGTGGTCGCTATGGCTACACCTTC. Its protein is CSATTGGRYGYTF.